A selection of T cell receptor beta chains follows, all from one sample in a study of cytomegalovirus exposure and HLA in healthy donors. Measured with immunoSEQ multiplex PCR; TCRdb has only the in-frame clones, and not every one. The sample holds approximately 130,000 clones, over 65% seen once. The sample consisted of PBMCs. Source of these receptors: a middle-aged man in good health and CMV-seronegative. CDR3s include the opening cysteine and the closing phenylalanine or tryptophan. D genes are given only for firm matches. Expanded clones are given a class, and other clones once, few, many or no size at all.

V: TRBV7-6; size: -; J: TRBJ1-1; D: -; CDR3: CASSPEVGNTEAFF; DNA: TGTGCCAGCAGCCCGGAGGTCGGGAACACTGAAGCTTTCTTT
V: TRBV7-9; size: -; J: TRBJ2-7; D: TRBD2; CDR3: CASSYSGGGLSYEQYF; DNA: TGTGCCAGCAGCTATTCTGGCGGGGGGCTCTCCTACGAGCAGTACTTC
V: TRBV7-9; size: -; J: TRBJ2-2; D: TRBD1; CDR3: CASSDDRVNTGELFF; DNA: TGTGCCAGCAGCGATGACAGGGTGAACACCGGGGAGCTGTTTTTT
V: TRBV7-8; size: -; J: TRBJ2-3; D: -; CDR3: CASSSGRAGPLNPDTQYF; DNA: TGTGCCAGCAGCTCGGGAAGGGCGGGCCCTTTAAACCCAGATACGCAGTATTTT
V: TRBV6-5; size: -; J: TRBJ1-2; D: -; CDR3: CASTLQGYGYTF; DNA: TGTGCCAGCACCCTCCAGGGTTATGGCTACACCTTC
V: TRBV5-4; size: -; J: TRBJ2-5; D: TRBD1; CDR3: CASSRDSRETQYF; DNA: TGTGCCAGCAGCCGGGACAGCAGGGAGACCCAGTACTTC
V: TRBV7-3; size: -; J: TRBJ2-1; D: TRBD2; CDR3: CASSPGLAGGEQFF; DNA: TGTGCCAGCAGCCCAGGACTAGCGGGGGGTGAGCAGTTCTTC
V: TRBV7-9; size: -; J: TRBJ1-1; D: -; CDR3: CASSGADTEAFF; DNA: TGTGCCAGCTCAGGGGCCGACACTGAAGCTTTCTTT
V: TRBV7-2; size: -; J: TRBJ2-7; D: TRBD1; CDR3: CASSRPGQGPSYEQYF; DNA: TGTGCCAGCAGCCGTCCGGGACAGGGCCCTTCCTACGAGCAGTACTTC
V: TRBV2; size: -; J: TRBJ2-1; D: TRBD2; CDR3: CASSGGLAVYNEQFF; DNA: TGTGCCAGCAGTGGGGGACTAGCGGTCTACAATGAGCAGTTCTTC
V: TRBV13; size: -; J: TRBJ2-5; D: TRBD1; CDR3: CASSSGQDQETQYF; DNA: TGTGCCAGCAGCTCAGGACAGGACCAAGAGACCCAGTACTTC
V: TRBV7-2; size: -; J: TRBJ1-5; D: TRBD1; CDR3: CASSFRGRGQPQHF; DNA: TGTGCCAGCAGCTTCAGGGGGCGAGGGCAGCCCCAGCATTTT
V: TRBV7-9; size: -; J: TRBJ2-7; D: -; CDR3: CASSATRSSYEQYF; DNA: TGTGCCAGCAGCGCGACTAGGAGCTCCTACGAGCAGTACTTC
V: TRBV7-9; size: -; J: TRBJ2-2; D: -; CDR3: CASSSVTGELFF; DNA: TGTGCCAGCAGCTCGGTCACCGGGGAGCTGTTTTTT
V: TRBV9; size: -; J: TRBJ2-7; D: -; CDR3: CASSVGQGHYEQYF; DNA: TGTGCCAGCAGCGTAGGGCAGGGACACTACGAGCAGTACTTC
V: TRBV4-3; size: -; J: TRBJ2-1; D: -; CDR3: CASSQARQSGDEQFF; DNA: TGCGCCAGCAGCCAAGCCCGGCAGTCGGGGGATGAGCAGTTCTTC
V: TRBV6-1; size: -; J: TRBJ1-5; D: TRBD1; CDR3: CASLSGTGLNQPQHF; DNA: TGTGCCAGCCTCAGCGGGACAGGCCTCAATCAGCCCCAGCATTTT
V: TRBV5-5; size: few; J: TRBJ2-6; D: TRBD2; CDR3: CASSLEGREGSGANVLTF; DNA: TGTGCCAGCAGCTTGGAGGGCCGGGAGGGGTCTGGGGCCAACGTCCTGACTTTC
V: TRBV18; size: -; J: TRBJ2-3; D: -; CDR3: CASSPGGRDTQYF; DNA: TGTGCCAGCTCACCCGGCGGGCGTGATACGCAGTATTTT
V: TRBV2; size: once; J: TRBJ1-2; D: -; CDR3: CASSEALGRNYGYTF; DNA: TGTGCCAGCAGTGAAGCGCTTGGGAGAAACTATGGCTACACCTTC
V: TRBV6-5; size: few; J: TRBJ1-2; D: -; CDR3: CASSYRLANYGYTF; DNA: TGTGCCAGCAGTTACCGTCTAGCTAACTATGGCTACACCTTC
V: TRBV28; size: -; J: TRBJ1-1; D: -; CDR3: CASSPGGAMGTEAFF; DNA: TGTGCCAGCAGCCCCGGGGGTGCCATGGGGACTGAAGCTTTCTTT